The rows below give T cell receptor beta chains drawn from one sample of a study of CD4+ T cells in melanoma. Assay: immunoSEQ multiplex PCR; the TCRdb copy retains only in-frame clones and omits some. Of about 50,000 clones in the sample, about 91% were seen once. The sequenced material came from peripheral blood. The receptors shown here come from a human donor with melanoma. Both conserved end residues are part of each CDR3. The order of the fields is J gene, D gene, CDR3 length, V gene, clone size, CDR3 DNA, CDR3 protein. A D gene is named only where the DNA matches it firmly. The size entry is marked missing in some rows and otherwise reads once, few, many or a size class.

J: TRBJ1-1; D: -; length: 14; V: TRBV6-5; size: few; DNA: TGTGCCAGCAGCGATATCGGGGGTGGGGGTGAAGCTTTCTTT; CDR3: CASSDIGGGGEAFF
J: TRBJ1-4; D: TRBD1; length: 17; V: TRBV5-1; size: -; DNA: TGCGCCAGCAGCTTGGGAGGGACAGGCCTTACTAATGAAAAACTGTTTTTT; CDR3: CASSLGGTGLTNEKLFF
J: TRBJ2-2; D: -; length: 15; V: TRBV12-5; size: -; DNA: TGTGCTAGTGGTTTGGTACTAACAGGGAACGGGGAGCTGTTTTTT; CDR3: CASGLVLTGNGELFF
J: TRBJ1-1; D: -; length: 16; V: TRBV6-5; size: -; DNA: TGTGCCAGCAGTTATGGTATTTACAGTGGGAACACTGAAGCTTTCTTT; CDR3: CASSYGIYSGNTEAFF
J: TRBJ1-2; D: TRBD1; length: 15; V: TRBV4-1; size: -; DNA: TGCGCCAGCAGCCGCCGGGACAGGGGGGGCTATGGCTACACCTTC; CDR3: CASSRRDRGGYGYTF
J: TRBJ2-1; D: TRBD2; length: 15; V: TRBV15; size: -; DNA: TGTGCCACCAGTACGGGACTAGCGGCCTGGAATGAGCAGTTCTTC; CDR3: CATSTGLAAWNEQFF
J: TRBJ2-7; D: -; length: 13; V: TRBV9; size: -; DNA: TGTGCCAGCAGCCGGGACTTTACCGCCGAGCAGTACTTC; CDR3: CASSRDFTAEQYF
J: TRBJ2-1; D: -; length: 14; V: TRBV28; size: -; DNA: TGTGCCAGCAGTCCAGGTGTGAGCTACAATGAGCAGTTCTTC; CDR3: CASSPGVSYNEQFF
J: TRBJ2-1; D: TRBD1; length: 16; V: TRBV5-6; size: -; DNA: TGTGCCAGCAGCCCGCGGACAGGGTGGGCCTACAATGAGCAGTTCTTC; CDR3: CASSPRTGWAYNEQFF
J: TRBJ2-3; D: -; length: 15; V: TRBV5-1; size: once; DNA: TGCGCCAGCAGCTTGAGGTCGTCGAGCACAGATACGCAGTATTTT; CDR3: CASSLRSSSTDTQYF
J: TRBJ2-3; D: TRBD2; length: 18; V: TRBV7-9; size: -; DNA: TGTGCCAGCAGACCCATTTGGGGGGGAATAGATAGCACAGATACGCAGTATTTT; CDR3: CASRPIWGGIDSTDTQYF
J: TRBJ1-4; D: -; length: 13; V: TRBV30; size: -; DNA: TGTGCCTGGGGACACACAACTAATGAAAAACTGTTTTTT; CDR3: CAWGHTTNEKLFF
J: TRBJ1-1; D: -; length: 13; V: TRBV7-2; size: -; DNA: TGTGCCAGCAGCTTAGGGATAGTCACTGAAGCTTTCTTT; CDR3: CASSLGIVTEAFF
J: TRBJ1-2; D: -; length: 14; V: TRBV7-2; size: -; DNA: TGTGCCAGCAGCCAGACCGGGGATAACTATGGCTACACCTTC; CDR3: CASSQTGDNYGYTF
J: TRBJ2-7; D: -; length: 13; V: TRBV5-1; size: -; DNA: TGCGCCAGCAGCTTCCCGGGTGGAGAGGAGCAGTACTTC; CDR3: CASSFPGGEEQYF
J: TRBJ2-7; D: -; length: 13; V: TRBV5-1; size: few; DNA: TGCGCCAGCAGCTTGGAGACAGGGGAGGGCCAGTACTTC; CDR3: CASSLETGEGQYF
J: TRBJ2-1; D: -; length: 15; V: TRBV29-1; size: -; DNA: TGCAGCGTTGACAATAGGGAGGTATCCTACAATGAGCAGTTCTTC; CDR3: CSVDNREVSYNEQFF
J: TRBJ2-2; D: TRBD1; length: 16; V: TRBV11-2; size: -; DNA: TGTGCCAGCAGCTTCTTTGAGACAGGGGAAACCGGGGAGCTGTTTTTT; CDR3: CASSFFETGETGELFF
J: TRBJ1-2; D: -; length: 13; V: TRBV30; size: -; DNA: TGTGCCTGGACGCCCGCCAGCAACTATGGCTACACCTTC; CDR3: CAWTPASNYGYTF
J: TRBJ2-7; D: TRBD1; length: 16; V: TRBV5-1; size: once; DNA: TGCGCCAGCAGCCTAAATTACGGGGACAGGGGGGGCGAGCAGTACTTC; CDR3: CASSLNYGDRGGEQYF
J: TRBJ2-3; D: TRBD1; length: 16; V: TRBV28; size: -; DNA: TGTGCCAGCTACACGGGACAGGGGTTATCCACAGATACGCAGTATTTT; CDR3: CASYTGQGLSTDTQYF
J: TRBJ1-4; D: -; length: 14; V: TRBV16; size: -; DNA: TGTGCCAGCAGCCGCCGACAGACTAATGAAAAACTGTTTTTT; CDR3: CASSRRQTNEKLFF
J: TRBJ2-2; D: -; length: 14; V: TRBV14; size: -; DNA: TGTGCCAGCAGCCAAGTCGGACAGTCCGGGGAGCTGTTTTTT; CDR3: CASSQVGQSGELFF
J: TRBJ2-7; D: -; length: 14; V: TRBV7-6; size: once; DNA: TGTGCCAGCAGCCCAAACAGGGAGACGAGCGAGCAGTACTTC; CDR3: CASSPNRETSEQYF
J: TRBJ1-5; D: TRBD1; length: 17; V: TRBV28; size: -; DNA: TGTGCCAGCAGTGCAACCGGGACAGGGGGGTTTAATCAGCCCCAGCATTTT; CDR3: CASSATGTGGFNQPQHF
J: TRBJ1-1; D: -; length: 13; V: TRBV5-5; size: -; DNA: TGTGCCAGCAGCTTGGGGGCGAACACTGAAGCTTTCTTT; CDR3: CASSLGANTEAFF
J: TRBJ2-3; D: -; length: 13; V: TRBV7-7; size: -; DNA: TGTGCTAGCAGCTTGGCCGCAGCAGATACGCAGTATTTT; CDR3: CASSLAAADTQYF
J: TRBJ2-5; D: -; length: 14; V: TRBV11-3; size: -; DNA: TGTGCCAGCAGCGACCGGGCCCTAGGGGAGACCCAGTACTTC; CDR3: CASSDRALGETQYF
J: TRBJ1-5; D: -; length: 18; V: TRBV2; size: -; DNA: TGTGCCAGCAGTGTAACGCCCCCTACAGCACCGCTTCGTCAGCCCCAGCATTTT; CDR3: CASSVTPPTAPLRQPQHF
J: TRBJ1-4; D: TRBD1; length: 14; V: TRBV5-1; size: -; DNA: TGCGCCAGCAGCCTACAGGGGGCGAATGAAAAACTGTTTTTT; CDR3: CASSLQGANEKLFF
J: TRBJ2-7; D: TRBD1; length: 14; V: TRBV19; size: -; DNA: TGTGCCAGTAGTGCCGGGACAGCGGTCTACGAGCAGTACTTC; CDR3: CASSAGTAVYEQYF
J: TRBJ2-3; D: TRBD2; length: 16; V: TRBV5-5; size: -; DNA: TGTGCCAGCAGCTTGGCCGGGACTAGCGGGGGAAATACGCAGTATTTT; CDR3: CASSLAGTSGGNTQYF
J: TRBJ1-5; D: TRBD1; length: 13; V: TRBV30; size: -; DNA: TGTGCCTGGACCCGGGACAGATATCAGCCCCAGCATTTT; CDR3: CAWTRDRYQPQHF